Listed below are T cell receptor beta chains from one sample, sequenced in a study of long-term antiretroviral therapy in people with HIV. The data were produced by immunoSEQ multiplex PCR, yet TCRdb's version contains in-frame clones alone and is incomplete. This sample yields about 20,000 clones, of which roughly 80% are seen a single time; approximately 15% belongs to the top ten. The source was unsorted PBMCs, collected nearly 2.6 years before starting antiretroviral therapy. Source of these receptors: a woman aged 50 to 60 with HIV. The CDR3 runs from the conserved cysteine through the conserved F or W. The D gene is left open where the match is weak. The size field is filled for only some rows; it gives once, few, many or a size class.

v_gene	d_gene	abundance	j_gene	CDR3aa	CDR3nt
TRBV30	TRBD1	once	TRBJ1-1	CAWSNLGQVMNTEAFF	TGTGCCTGGAGTAATCTGGGACAGGTTATGAACACTGAAGCTTTCTTT
TRBV7-9	TRBD1	once	TRBJ1-5	CASSPGTGFISNQPQHF	TGTGCCAGCAGCCCCGGGACAGGGTTTATTAGCAATCAGCCCCAGCATTTT
TRBV27	TRBD2	once	TRBJ2-1	CASSQQQLAEQFF	TGTGCCAGCAGCCAACAGCAACTAGCGGAGCAGTTCTTC
TRBV19	TRBD2	-	TRBJ2-3	CASERGDTDTQYF	TGTGCCTCTGAGCGGGGGGACACAGATACGCAGTATTTT
TRBV5-1	-	once	TRBJ1-1	CASSLEGRNTEAFF	TGCGCCAGCAGCTTGGAAGGGCGGAACACTGAAGCTTTCTTT
TRBV19	-	-	TRBJ2-5	CASTPSNGRGETQYF	TGTGCCAGTACCCCTTCAAATGGCAGGGGAGAGACCCAGTACTTC
TRBV7-6	-	once	TRBJ2-5	CASSLFEQETQYF	TGTGCCAGCAGCTTATTTGAGCAAGAGACCCAGTACTTC
TRBV9	TRBD2	-	TRBJ2-3	CASSVGSGGPPSTDTQYF	TGTGCCAGCAGCGTAGGCAGCGGGGGGCCACCTAGCACAGATACGCAGTATTTT
TRBV6-1	-	-	TRBJ1-1	CASSVGGSNTEAFF	TGTGCCAGCAGTGTCGGGGGCTCGAACACTGAAGCTTTCTTT
TRBV2	TRBD2	-	TRBJ2-1	CASSDGTREVNEQFF	TGTGCCAGCAGTGATGGGACTCGGGAGGTCAATGAGCAGTTCTTC
TRBV6-1	TRBD1	few	TRBJ2-7	CAGAAWDRGPEQYF	TGTGCCGGGGCTGCATGGGACAGGGGTCCCGAGCAGTACTTC
TRBV20-1	-	-	TRBJ1-2	CSAITAYGYTF	TGCAGTGCTATAACGGCTTATGGCTACACCTTC
TRBV14	-	few	TRBJ2-5	CASSQEIRASGETQYF	TGTGCCAGCAGCCAAGAAATCCGGGCGTCGGGGGAGACCCAGTACTTC
TRBV9	TRBD2	-	TRBJ2-2	CASSLRTSGGGTTGELFF	TGTGCCAGCAGCCTTAGGACTAGCGGGGGGGGGACCACCGGGGAGCTGTTTTTT
TRBV7-3	TRBD1	-	TRBJ1-2	CASSTGQYYGYTF	TGTGCCAGCAGCACGGGACAGTACTATGGCTACACCTTC
TRBV15	TRBD1	-	TRBJ1-5	CATSPGTGGNQPQHF	TGTGCCACCAGCCCGGGGACAGGCGGCAATCAGCCCCAGCATTTT
TRBV10-3	-	-	TRBJ1-5	CAISDLGPGQPQHF	TGTGCCATCAGTGATTTAGGTCCAGGACAGCCCCAGCATTTT
TRBV29-1	-	-	TRBJ2-2	CSVASDRNTGELFF	TGCAGCGTTGCGTCCGACAGGAACACCGGGGAGCTGTTTTTT
TRBV7-9	-	-	TRBJ1-3	CASSAQQAISGNTIYF	TGTGCCAGCAGCGCCCAACAGGCGATCTCTGGAAACACCATATATTTT
TRBV30	TRBD1	-	TRBJ1-1	CAWKLTGGTEAFF	TGTGCCTGGAAGTTAACAGGGGGGACTGAAGCTTTCTTT
TRBV7-8	-	-	TRBJ2-1	CASSLYGPYNEQFF	TGTGCCAGCAGCTTATACGGGCCCTACAATGAGCAGTTCTTC
TRBV27	TRBD1	-	TRBJ2-5	CASSLLTGAGETQYF	TGTGCCAGCAGTTTGCTGACAGGGGCCGGGGAGACCCAGTACTTC
TRBV12-5	-	-	TRBJ2-3	CASGLGGDTQYF	TGTGCTAGTGGTTTAGGGGGGGATACGCAGTATTTT
TRBV7-2	TRBD2	few	TRBJ2-7	CASSLTSGKQYF	TGTGCCAGCAGCCTAACTAGCGGGAAGCAGTACTTC
TRBV7-6	TRBD1	few	TRBJ1-6	CASSLVRQGNSPLHF	TGTGCCAGCAGCTTAGTCAGACAGGGCAATTCACCCCTCCACTTT
TRBV7-3	-	-	TRBJ2-2	CASSLKMGLGWTGELFF	TGTGCCAGCAGCTTAAAGATGGGCCTCGGGTGGACCGGGGAGCTGTTTTTT
TRBV6-6	-	once	TRBJ1-1	CASSYTSLNTEAFF	TGTGCCAGCAGTTACACTTCACTGAACACTGAAGCTTTCTTT
TRBV12-5	-	medium-sized	TRBJ2-7	CASGPGGYEQYF	TGTGCTAGTGGTCCAGGGGGGTACGAGCAGTACTTC
TRBV5-6	-	-	TRBJ1-5	CASSSTPSQPQHF	TGTGCCAGCAGCTCAACCCCCTCCCAGCCCCAGCATTTT
TRBV7-9	TRBD1	-	TRBJ1-1	CASSFRTGKITEAFF	TGTGCCAGCAGCTTCCGGACAGGGAAGATAACTGAAGCTTTCTTT
TRBV7-2	-	-	TRBJ1-5	CASRANRDGNQPQHF	TGTGCCAGCAGAGCTAACAGGGATGGCAATCAGCCCCAGCATTTT
TRBV29-1	TRBD1	-	TRBJ2-7	CSVARQGRSYEQYF	TGCAGCGTTGCTCGACAGGGGAGGTCCTACGAGCAGTACTTC
TRBV10-3	-	-	TRBJ2-3	CAISESRGTDTQYF	TGTGCCATCAGTGAGTCGAGGGGCACAGATACGCAGTATTTT
TRBV6-1	-	-	TRBJ2-3	CASSVSQAGTDTQYF	TGTGCCAGCAGTGTTAGTCAGGCTGGCACAGATACGCAGTATTTT
TRBV28	-	-	TRBJ1-2	CASSFYSNGYTF	TGTGCCAGCAGTTTTTACAGCAATGGCTACACCTTC
TRBV19	TRBD1	-	TRBJ1-1	CASNTGGLGTEAFF	TGTGCCAGTAACACAGGGGGCTTGGGCACTGAAGCTTTCTTT
TRBV18	TRBD1	-	TRBJ2-7	CASSLPGQGAYEQYF	TGTGCCAGCTCACTTCCGGGACAGGGGGCCTACGAGCAGTACTTC
TRBV4-1	TRBD1	-	TRBJ2-7	CASSQDRDRGPYEQYF	TGCGCCAGCAGCCAAGACCGGGACAGGGGCCCCTACGAGCAGTACTTC
TRBV6-5	TRBD1	-	TRBJ1-2	CASSYRDRGNYGYTF	TGTGCCAGCAGTTACCGGGACAGAGGGAACTATGGCTACACCTTC
TRBV7-9	TRBD1	-	TRBJ1-6	CASSQNRGTGEPLHF	TGTGCCAGCAGCCAGAACCGAGGGACAGGGGAGCCCCTCCACTTT
TRBV19	-	-	TRBJ2-3	CASTLGTSPGDTQYF	TGTGCCAGTACCCTCGGCACTTCCCCGGGAGATACGCAGTATTTT